The 30 T cell receptor beta chains below come from one sample, sequenced in a study of technical replicates of blood from several donors. Method: immunoSEQ multiplex PCR; TCRdb's copy keeps in-frame clones and lacks some. The profile covers more than 75,000 clones, with approximately 96% appearing a single time and 0.2% to 0.25% taken by the ten largest. Source material: T cells isolated from PBMCs. These receptors originate from a human donor in good health.

The chain joins TRBV20-1 to TRBJ1-1; TRBD1 might be the D (5 bases). CDR3 length equals 11 residues. Trimming removed 6 bases from V and 4 bases from J, with 9 bases in between. Germline values: CDR1 DFQATT, CDR2 SNEGSKA (reference sequence). The chain's CDR3 is CSASTVTEAFF. CDR3 coding DNA: TGCAGTGCCTCGACAGTCACTGAAGCTTTCTTT.

The chain employs TRBV29-1 and TRBJ2-5; TRBD1 might be the D (6 bases). The CDR3 is 14 amino acids. From germline, CDR1 is SQVTM and CDR2 ANQGSEA. V was pared by 6 bases and J by 0 bases, with 14 bases between. CDR3 in DNA: TGCAGCGTCACATGGGACACCTACCAAGAGACCCAGTACTTC. Protein product: CSVTWDTYQETQYF.

The genes are TRBV14 and TRBJ1-4; D is unresolved. Germline lookup yields CDR1 SGHDN and CDR2 FVKESK. V was trimmed by 4 bases and J by 7 bases, leaving 19 bases between them. This CDR3 comprises 16 residues. CDR3 residues: CASSPAWATDPEKLFF. DNA for the CDR3: TGTGCCAGCAGCCCGGCGTGGGCGACGGATCCTGAAAAACTGTTTTTT. The variable domain in full, with the rest retrieved from reference TRBV14 and TRBJ1-4, is EAGVTQFPSHSVIEKGQTVTLRCDPISGHDNLYWYRRVMGKEIKFLLHFVKESKQDESGMPNNRFLAERTGGTYSTLKVQPAELEDSGVYFCASSPAWATDPEKLFFGSGTQLSVL.

The chain couples TRBV11-3 to TRBJ1-3; D call uncertain. Trimming removed 6 bases at V and 7 bases at J, with 16 bases between. CDR1 is SGHNT and CDR2 is YENEEA in the germline V gene. The length of the CDR3 is 14 residues. CDR3 DNA: TGTGCCAGCAGTCGAAGAAATCCTATCAACACCATATATTTT. Encoded protein: CASSRRNPINTIYF.

The chain couples TRBV28 to TRBJ2-5; D uncertain. The CDR3 is 14 amino acids. Looked up from germline, CDR1 is MDHEN and CDR2 is SYDVKM. Trimming cost V 1 base and J 4 bases, with 10 bases left between them. This chain's CDR3 is CASSLYVPGETQYF. The CDR3, as DNA: TGTGCCAGCAGTTTATACGTCCCGGGAGAGACCCAGTACTTC.

The J gene is TRBJ1-6, the V gene TRBV6-1; D is possibly TRBD1 (5 bases). Deletions cut 4 bases from V and 0 bases from J, with 16 bases between. The CDR3 has 18 amino acids. Germline assignment: CDR1 MNHNS and CDR2 SASEGT. As DNA, the CDR3 is TGTGCCAGCAGTGCCTCCCGACAGATGAGCTCCTATAATTCACCCCTCCACTTT. This codes for CASSASRQMSSYNSPLHF.

The rearrangement links TRBV6-1 to TRBJ2-1; D perhaps matches TRBD2 (5 bases). V was pared by 4 bases and J by 6 bases, with 22 bases between. The CDR3 runs to 17 residues. Germline V gene sequence: CDR1 MNHNS, CDR2 SASEGT. In DNA form, the CDR3 reads TGTGCCAGCAGTGTCTCCCGGGGATTCGTTGTGTTCAATGAGCAGTTCTTC. Translation: CASSVSRGFVVFNEQFF.

The genes are TRBV15 and TRBJ2-1, with D maybe TRBD2 (5 bases). From germline, CDR1 is LNHNV and CDR2 YYDKDF (reference sequence). Trimming cost V 5 bases and J 5 bases, with 13 bases left between them. This CDR3 region has 14 residues. CDR3 sequence: CATSGPSGNNEQFF. In DNA, the CDR3 is TGTGCCACCAGCGGTCCAAGCGGCAACAATGAGCAGTTCTTC.

This chain connects TRBV7-3 to TRBJ2-5, with 11 bases matching TRBD2. The CDR3 runs 14 residues. Germline values: CDR1 SGHTA, CDR2 FQGTGA. V lost 3 bases and J lost 3; bases outside the gene matches: 0. The DNA for the CDR3 is TGTGCCAGCAGCTTTAGCGGGGGGGAAGAGACCCAGTACTTC. Amino acids: CASSFSGGEETQYF.

The chain has TRBV10-3 and TRBJ1-5; D gene ambiguous. The CDR3 has 12 amino acids. Trimming removed 0 bases at V and 9 bases at J, with 6 bases between. CDR1 is ENHRY, CDR2 SYGVKD, per germline. The CDR3 is CAISESPGPQHF. DNA of the CDR3: TGTGCCATCAGTGAGTCCCCCGGGCCCCAGCATTTT.

The chain has TRBV15 and TRBJ1-1; tentative D call: TRBD1 (5 bases). V was trimmed by 0 bases and J by 2 bases, leaving 10 bases between them. Germline V gene lookup returns CDR1 LNHNV and CDR2 YYDKDF (reference sequence). The CDR3 runs 15 residues. CDR3 protein: CATSREGGANTEAFF. For the CDR3, the DNA is TGTGCCACCAGCAGAGAGGGAGGGGCCAACACTGAAGCTTTCTTT. The full variable domain, completed using reference TRBV15 and TRBJ1-1, is DAMVIQNPRYQVTQFGKPVTLSCSQTLNHNVMYWYQQKSSQAPKLLFHYYDKDFNNEADTPDNFQSRRPNTSFCFLDIRSPGLGDTAMYLCATSREGGANTEAFFGQGTRLTVV.

The V and J genes are TRBV13 and TRBJ2-7; 13 bases line up with TRBD2. CDR1 and CDR2 from the germline V gene are PRHDT and FYEKMQ (reference sequence). Trimming took 2 bases from V and 6 from J; bases not matched to a gene: 4. The CDR3 totals 15 residues. CDR3 sequence (DNA): TGTGCCAGCAGCTTATCAGGACTAGCGGGAGTCGAGCAGTACTTC. Translated: CASSLSGLAGVEQYF.

The chain uses TRBV6-5 and TRBJ1-2, with 7 nucleotides matching TRBD1. This CDR3 has 15 amino acids. Losses at the gene ends were 4 bases for V and 0 bases for J; bases not matched to a gene: 5. CDR1 and CDR2 (germline): MNHEY, SVGAGI. For the CDR3, the DNA is TGTGCCAGCAGTTGGGACAGTAACGCTAACTATGGCTACACCTTC. This encodes CASSWDSNANYGYTF.

V is TRBV19 and J is TRBJ2-1; unclear D gene. Looked up from germline, CDR1 is LNHDA and CDR2 is SQIVND (reference sequence). There are 11 residues in the CDR3. Trimming stripped 8 bases from V and 4 bases from J, with 6 bases between. CDR3 DNA sequence: TGTGCCAGTGTCAATTACAATGAGCAGTTCTTC. It translates to CASVNYNEQFF.

The chain joins TRBV9 to TRBJ2-1, with TRBD2 matching over 8 bases. Germline-derived CDR1 and CDR2 are SGDLS and YYNGEE. Trimming at V came to 3 bases and at J to 6 bases, leaving 8 bases not matched to a gene. This CDR3 contains 15 residues. The CDR3 nucleotides read TGTGCCAGCAGCGGGACCGGGGGGGCCGGCAATGAGCAGTTCTTC. Translating gives CASSGTGGAGNEQFF.

J is TRBJ2-1 and V is TRBV14, with TRBD1 identical over 9 bases. The CDR3 covers 13 residues. The ends lost 6 bases at V and 7 bases at J; junction bases unmatched: 4. From germline, CDR1 is SGHDN and CDR2 FVKESK. The CDR3 DNA reads TGTGCCAGCAGGGACAGGGGCCTAAATGAGCAGTTCTTC. Its translation is CASRDRGLNEQFF.

The gene calls are TRBV4-1 and TRBJ2-7, with D maybe TRBD2 (6 bases). Germline V gene lookup returns CDR1 MGHRA and CDR2 YSYEKL. V lost 4 bases and J lost 0, with 10 bases in between. The length of the CDR3 is 14 residues. CDR3 in amino acids: CASSRPTSSYEQYF. Here the CDR3 DNA reads TGCGCCAGCAGCCGCCCGACTAGCTCCTACGAGCAGTACTTC.

The V and J genes are TRBV7-8 and TRBJ1-1, with D maybe TRBD1 (6 bases). Germline V gene sequence: CDR1 SGHVS, CDR2 FQNEAQ. This CDR3 comprises 14 residues. V was cut by 1 base and J by 3 bases, with 9 bases left in between. The CDR3 sequence is CASSLGSGDTEAFF. The CDR3 DNA reads as TGTGCCAGCAGCTTAGGTTCAGGGGACACTGAAGCTTTCTTT.

The chain carries TRBV7-9 and TRBJ2-1, with TRBD2 identical over 8 bases. V lost 5 bases to trimming and J lost 7 bases; unmatched junction nucleotides: 16. The V gene's germline CDR1 is SEHNR and CDR2 FQNEAQ (reference sequence). The CDR3 sequence is 17 residues long. In nucleotides, the CDR3 is TGTGCCAGCAGCCCCGGGGTAGCGGGACCCCGCTCGAATGAGCAGTTCTTC. Protein product: CASSPGVAGPRSNEQFF.

This chain uses TRBV5-1 with TRBJ2-5; D remains ambiguous. This CDR3 contains 12 residues. The V gene lost 4 bases and the J gene lost 2 bases, with 6 bases spanning the gap. CDR1 is SGHRS and CDR2 is YFSETQ in the germline V gene. The CDR3 protein is CASSPQQETQYF. In DNA, the CDR3 is TGCGCCAGCAGCCCGCAGCAAGAGACCCAGTACTTC.

This chain connects TRBV6-1 to TRBJ2-3; D perhaps matches TRBD2 (5 bases). V lost 0 bases and J 4 bases, leaving 17 bases between the germline ends. Germline CDR1 is MNHNS and CDR2 is SASEGT. This CDR3 has 17 amino acids. The CDR3 DNA reads as TGTGCCAGCAGTGAAGCTTCTAGGAGGAGTGGAGCAGATACGCAGTATTTT. This translates into CASSEASRRSGADTQYF.

CDR3 in amino acids: CASSLSQGSPLHF. CDR3 in DNA: TGTGCCAGCAGTTTATCGCAGGGTTCACCCCTCCACTTT. The rearrangement joins TRBV27 to TRBJ1-6, with D possibly TRBD1 on 5 matching bases. This CDR3 has 13 amino acids. V lost 0 bases to trimming and J lost 9 bases, with 6 bases between them. Looked up from germline, CDR1 is MNHEY and CDR2 is SMNVEV (reference sequence).

This clone was seen only once. The V gene is TRBV20-1, the J gene TRBJ2-5, with unresolved D. The last part of the DNA fits TRBJ2-7 better; the J call may be wrong. The CDR3 length is 11 residues. Germline CDR1 reads DFQATT; CDR2 reads SNEGSKA (reference sequence). In nucleotides, the CDR3 is TGCAGTGTGTCTGGGCTCTACGAGCAGTACTTC. This sequence encodes CSVSGLYEQYF.

This rearrangement joins TRBV5-5 to TRBJ2-7, with D perhaps TRBD1 (5 bases). This CDR3 is built from 14 residues. The germline V gene has CDR1 SGHKS and CDR2 YYEKEE (reference sequence). Trimming took 0 bases from V and 0 from J, leaving 7 bases between them. The CDR3 protein is CASSLEDNSYEQYF. CDR3 sequence (DNA): TGTGCCAGCAGCTTGGAGGACAACTCCTACGAGCAGTACTTC.

The chain joins TRBV30 to TRBJ2-3, with TRBD1 as a possible D gene (6 bases). The CDR3 length is 12 residues. The germline CDR1 and CDR2 sequences are GTSNPN and SVGIG (reference sequence). With 3 bases removed from V and 6 bases from J, the gap between germline ends came to 10 bases. CDR3 coding DNA: TGTGCCTGGAGCCTCACAGGGGATACGCAGTATTTT. Translating gives CAWSLTGDTQYF.

For the CDR3, the DNA is TGCGCCAGCAGCTTGGCCAACATCGGGCAAGAGACCCAGTACTTC. It is translated as CASSLANIGQETQYF. The chain carries TRBV5-1 and TRBJ2-5; D unresolved. Looked up from germline, CDR1 is SGHRS and CDR2 is YFSETQ. The V and J ends lost 0 bases and 2 bases respectively, with 11 bases between them. The CDR3 sequence is 15 residues long. Drawing the rest from reference TRBV5-1 and TRBJ2-5, the complete variable domain is KAGVTQTPRYLIKTRGQQVTLSCSPISGHRSVSWYQQTPGQGLQFLFEYFSETQRNKGNFPGRFSGRQFSNSRSEMNVSTLELGDSALYLCASSLANIGQETQYFGPGTRLLVL.

The rearrangement uses TRBV5-1 and TRBJ2-1, with a weak D call TRBD1 (5 bases). Germline CDR1 SGHRS, CDR2 YFSETQ. Deletions cut 0 bases from V and 7 bases from J, with 32 bases between. This CDR3 is built from 21 residues. CDR3: CASSLAVFFVGATQSGNEQFF. CDR3 sequence (DNA): TGCGCCAGCAGCTTGGCCGTTTTTTTCGTTGGGGCAACTCAGTCTGGGAATGAGCAGTTCTTC.

V usage is TRBV10-2 and J usage is TRBJ2-5, with 14 nucleotides matching TRBD2. Germline V gene data show CDR1 as WSHSY and CDR2 as SAAADI. V lost 7 bases to trimming and J lost 4 bases; unmatched junction nucleotides: 2. The CDR3 is 14 amino acids. CDR3 residues: CASMTSGRGETQYF. The CDR3 DNA sequence: TGCGCCAGCATGACTAGCGGGAGGGGAGAGACCCAGTACTTC.

V is TRBV29-1 and J is TRBJ2-1; TRBD2 matches at 9 bases. CDR1 and CDR2 (germline): SQVTM, ANQGSEA. The J segment lost 6 bases and the V segment lost 7 bases, leaving 10 bases of the junction unmatched. The CDR3 is 14 amino acids. This CDR3 is CSAVPGLAFNEQFF. The CDR3 DNA follows: TGCAGCGCTGTACCGGGACTAGCATTCAATGAGCAGTTCTTC.

V usage is TRBV27 and J usage is TRBJ2-7, with 7 bases aligning to TRBD2. The ends lost 7 bases at V and 7 bases at J; junction bases unmatched: 7. The CDR3 consists of 12 residues. Germline assignment: CDR1 MNHEY and CDR2 SMNVEV (reference sequence). DNA of the CDR3: TGTGCCAGCAAAACTAGCGCGGGGGAGCAGTACTTC. This encodes CASKTSAGEQYF.